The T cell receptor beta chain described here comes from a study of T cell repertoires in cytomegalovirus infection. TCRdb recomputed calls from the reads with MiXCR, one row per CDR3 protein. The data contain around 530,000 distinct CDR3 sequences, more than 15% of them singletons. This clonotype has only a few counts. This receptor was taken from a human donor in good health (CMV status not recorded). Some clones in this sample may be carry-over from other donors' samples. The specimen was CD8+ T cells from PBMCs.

This chain's CDR3 is CSVADSPGIGANVLTF. CDR3 sequence (DNA): TGCAGCGTTGCGGATTCTCCTGGGATCGGGGCCAACGTCCTGACTTTC. The V call is TRBV29-1, the J call TRBJ2-6; no clear D gene. With 4 bases removed from V and 4 bases from J, the gap between germline ends came to 17 bases. Germline lookup yields CDR1 SQVTM and CDR2 ANQGSEA. The CDR3 spans 16 residues.